This T cell receptor (beta chain) was recovered during a study of shared clonotypes between healthy human individuals. The V end was cut by 0 bases, the J end by 8 bases, with 17 bases between. This CDR3 region has 16 residues. Germline CDR1 is LNHNV and CDR2 is YYDKDF (reference sequence). Genomic DNA from each subset was divided evenly over several immunoSEQ plates. Assay: immunoSEQ multiplex PCR; the TCRdb copy retains only in-frame clones and omits some. Of about 230,000 clones detected, just over 65% appear once; the ten largest clones hold roughly 11%. The clonotype originates from a man aged 25-45 years in good health. The gene calls are TRBV15 and TRBJ2-1; D not resolved. Material for sequencing was memory CD4+ T cells sorted from blood. Indicated subset: CD45RA-negative fraction. Written as DNA, the CDR3 is TGTGCCACCAGCAGAGATCGAGTTTGGATTGGGGATGAGCAGTTCTTC. It encodes CATSRDRVWIGDEQFF.